The source of this TCR beta chain is a study of cytomegalovirus exposure and HLA in healthy donors. On this clone itself: What it recognizes is unknown.

Primers: 60 Vbeta forward and 13 Jbeta reverse. The table came from immunoSEQ multiplex PCR; TCRdb's copy has only in-frame clones and leaves some out. The repertoire consists of roughly 200,000 clones, with 75% to 90% occurring once and the leading ten covering approximately 1%. V lost 2 bases and J lost 6; bases outside the gene matches: 5. Per germline, CDR1 SNHLY and CDR2 FYNNEI. The CDR3 is 16 residues long. Points from the study as a whole: The classifier reportedly diagnosed cytomegalovirus status with high specificity and sensitivity. Confirmation was obtained in vitro that a few CMV-associated chains are specific for CMV antigens.

The sequenced sample was PBMCs. This TCR came from a woman aged 18-30 years in good health and CMV-seronegative. The rearrangement joins TRBV2 to TRBJ2-2; 11 bases match TRBD2. CDR3 amino acids: CASSENSGRVAGELFF. The CDR3 DNA reads TGTGCCAGCAGTGAAAATAGCGGGAGGGTGGCCGGGGAGCTGTTTTTT.